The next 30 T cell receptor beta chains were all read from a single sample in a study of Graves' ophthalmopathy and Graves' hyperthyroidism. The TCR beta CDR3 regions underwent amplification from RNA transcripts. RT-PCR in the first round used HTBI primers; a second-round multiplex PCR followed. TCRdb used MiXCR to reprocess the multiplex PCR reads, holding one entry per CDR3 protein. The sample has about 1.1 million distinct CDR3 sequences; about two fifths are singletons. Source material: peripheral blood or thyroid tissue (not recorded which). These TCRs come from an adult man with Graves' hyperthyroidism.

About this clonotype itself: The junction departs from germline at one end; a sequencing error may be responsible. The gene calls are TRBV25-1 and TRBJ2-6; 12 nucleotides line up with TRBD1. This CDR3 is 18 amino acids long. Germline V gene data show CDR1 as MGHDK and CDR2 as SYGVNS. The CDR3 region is CASSPGGTGGFGANVLTF. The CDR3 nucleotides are TGCGCCAGCAGCCCGGGAGGGACAGGGGGCTTTGGGGCCAACGTCCTGACTTTC.

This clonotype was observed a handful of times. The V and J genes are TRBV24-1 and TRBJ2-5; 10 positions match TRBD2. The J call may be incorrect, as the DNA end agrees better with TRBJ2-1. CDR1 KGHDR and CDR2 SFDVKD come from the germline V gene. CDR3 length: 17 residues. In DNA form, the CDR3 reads TGTGCCACCAGTGATTTGCCAGAGAGCGGGAGGGCCAATGAGCAGTTCTTC. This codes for CATSDLPESGRANEQFF.

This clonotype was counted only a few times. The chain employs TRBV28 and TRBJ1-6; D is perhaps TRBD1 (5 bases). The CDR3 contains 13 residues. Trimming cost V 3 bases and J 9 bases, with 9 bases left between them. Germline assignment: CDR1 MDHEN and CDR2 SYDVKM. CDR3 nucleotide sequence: TGTGCCAGCAGTTTGGTGGACACTTCACCCCTCCACTTT. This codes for CASSLVDTSPLHF.

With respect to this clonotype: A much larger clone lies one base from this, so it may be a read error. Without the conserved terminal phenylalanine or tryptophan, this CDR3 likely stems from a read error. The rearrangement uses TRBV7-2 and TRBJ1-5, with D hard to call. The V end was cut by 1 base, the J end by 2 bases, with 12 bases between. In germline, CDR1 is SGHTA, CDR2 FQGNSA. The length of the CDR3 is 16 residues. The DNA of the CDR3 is TGTGCCAGCAGCTTAGTTCTAACTAGGGGCAATCAGCCCCAGCATTTG. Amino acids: CASSLVLTRGNQPQHL.

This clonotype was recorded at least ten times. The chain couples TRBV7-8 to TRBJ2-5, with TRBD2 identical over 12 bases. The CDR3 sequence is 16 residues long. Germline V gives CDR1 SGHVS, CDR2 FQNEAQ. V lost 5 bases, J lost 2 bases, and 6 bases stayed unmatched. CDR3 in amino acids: CASSGVTSGGQETQYF. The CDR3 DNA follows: TGTGCCAGCAGCGGGGTGACTAGCGGGGGACAAGAGACCCAGTACTTC.

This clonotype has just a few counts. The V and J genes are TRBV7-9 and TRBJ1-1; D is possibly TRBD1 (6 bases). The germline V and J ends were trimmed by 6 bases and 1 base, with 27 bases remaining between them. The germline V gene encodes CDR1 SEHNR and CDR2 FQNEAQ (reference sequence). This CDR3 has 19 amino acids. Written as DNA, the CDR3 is TGTGCCAGCAGTTCACTACAATGGTCGCCCGGACAGAAGAACACTGAAGCTTTCTTT. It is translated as CASSSLQWSPGQKNTEAFF. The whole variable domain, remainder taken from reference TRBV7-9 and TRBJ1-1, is DTGVSQNPRHKITKRGQNVTFRCDPISEHNRLYWYRQTLGQGPEFLTYFQNEAQLEKSRLLSDRFSAERPKGSFSTLEIQRTEQGDSAMYLCASSSLQWSPGQKNTEAFFGQGTRLTVV.

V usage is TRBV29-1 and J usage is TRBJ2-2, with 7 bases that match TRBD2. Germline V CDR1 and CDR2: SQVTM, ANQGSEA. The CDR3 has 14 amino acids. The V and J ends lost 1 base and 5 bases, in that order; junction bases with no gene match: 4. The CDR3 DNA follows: TGCAGCGTTGAAGTGGGGGGGGGGACCGGGGAGCTGTTTTTT. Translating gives CSVEVGGGTGELFF.

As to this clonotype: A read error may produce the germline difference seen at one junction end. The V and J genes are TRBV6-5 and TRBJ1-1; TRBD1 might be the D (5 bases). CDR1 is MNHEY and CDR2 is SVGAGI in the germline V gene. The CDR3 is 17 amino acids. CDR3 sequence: CASSDDSWEVKGTEASF. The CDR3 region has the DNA TGTGCCAGCAGTGACGACAGTTGGGAAGTGAAGGGAACTGAAGCTTCCTTT.

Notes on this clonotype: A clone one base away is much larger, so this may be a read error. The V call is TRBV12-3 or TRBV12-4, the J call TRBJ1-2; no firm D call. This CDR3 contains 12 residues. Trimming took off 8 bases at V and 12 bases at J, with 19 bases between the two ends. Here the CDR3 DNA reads TGTGCCAGCCGGGTCAACATCCTCGGCCACACCTTC. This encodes CASRVNILGHTF.

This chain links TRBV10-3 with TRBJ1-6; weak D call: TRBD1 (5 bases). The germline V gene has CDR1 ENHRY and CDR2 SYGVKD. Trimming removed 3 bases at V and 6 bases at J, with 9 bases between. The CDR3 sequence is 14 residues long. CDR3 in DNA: TGTGCCATCAGTGACTGGGACCGTAATTCACCCCTCCACTTT. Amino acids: CAISDWDRNSPLHF.

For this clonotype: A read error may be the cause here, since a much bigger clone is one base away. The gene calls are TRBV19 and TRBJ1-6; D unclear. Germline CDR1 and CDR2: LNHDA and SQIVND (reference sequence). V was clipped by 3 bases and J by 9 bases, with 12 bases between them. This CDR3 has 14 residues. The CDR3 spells CASSMDLPGSPLHF. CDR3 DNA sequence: TGTGCCAGTAGTATGGACCTACCAGGTTCACCCCTCCACTTT. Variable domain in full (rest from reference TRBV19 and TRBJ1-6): DGGITQSPKYLFRKEGQNVTLSCEQNLNHDAMYWYRQDPGQGLRLIYYSQIVNDFQKGDIAEGYSVSREKKESFPLTVTSAQKNPTAFYLCASSMDLPGSPLHFGNGTRLTVT.

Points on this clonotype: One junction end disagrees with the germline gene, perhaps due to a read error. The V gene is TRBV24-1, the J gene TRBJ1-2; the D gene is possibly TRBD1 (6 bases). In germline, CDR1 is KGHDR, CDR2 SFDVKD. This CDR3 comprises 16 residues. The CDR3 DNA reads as TGCGCCAGCAGCCCCGGACAGAGCCTTACCTCCTATGGCTACACCTTC. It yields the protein CASSPGQSLTSYGYTF.

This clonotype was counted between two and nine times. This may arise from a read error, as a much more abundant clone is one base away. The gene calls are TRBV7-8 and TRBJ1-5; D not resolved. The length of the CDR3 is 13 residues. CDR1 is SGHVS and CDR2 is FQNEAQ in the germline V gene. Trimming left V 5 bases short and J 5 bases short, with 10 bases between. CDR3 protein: CASSPGWHQPQHF. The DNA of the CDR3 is TGTGCCAGCAGCCCCGGGTGGCATCAGCCCCAGCATTTT. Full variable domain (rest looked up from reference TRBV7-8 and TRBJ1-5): GAGVSQSPRYKVAKRGQDVALRCDPISGHVSLFWYQQALGQGPEFLTYFQNEAQLDKSGLPSDRFFAERPEGSVSTLKIQRTQQEDSAVYLCASSPGWHQPQHFGDGTRLSIL.

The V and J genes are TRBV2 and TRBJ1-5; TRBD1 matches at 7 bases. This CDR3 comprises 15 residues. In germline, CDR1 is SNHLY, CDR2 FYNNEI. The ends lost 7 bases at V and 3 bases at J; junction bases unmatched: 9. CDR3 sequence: CASTPGDSFNQPQHF. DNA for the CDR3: TGTGCCAGCACCCCCGGGGACAGTTTCAATCAGCCCCAGCATTTT.

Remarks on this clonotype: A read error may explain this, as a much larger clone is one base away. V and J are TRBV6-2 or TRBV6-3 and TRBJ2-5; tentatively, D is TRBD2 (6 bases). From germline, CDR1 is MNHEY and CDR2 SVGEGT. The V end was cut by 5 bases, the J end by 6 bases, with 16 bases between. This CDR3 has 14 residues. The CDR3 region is CASSPSGEAKTQYF. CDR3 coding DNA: TGTGCCAGCAGTCCCTCGGGGGAGGCCAAGACCCAGTACTTC.

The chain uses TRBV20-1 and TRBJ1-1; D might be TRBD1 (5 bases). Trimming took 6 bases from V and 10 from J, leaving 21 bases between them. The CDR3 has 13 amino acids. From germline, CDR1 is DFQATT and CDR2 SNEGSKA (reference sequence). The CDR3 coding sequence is TGCAGTGCAAGTGGGACTAGCGGGTTGCTAGCTTTCTTT. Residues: CSASGTSGLLAFF.

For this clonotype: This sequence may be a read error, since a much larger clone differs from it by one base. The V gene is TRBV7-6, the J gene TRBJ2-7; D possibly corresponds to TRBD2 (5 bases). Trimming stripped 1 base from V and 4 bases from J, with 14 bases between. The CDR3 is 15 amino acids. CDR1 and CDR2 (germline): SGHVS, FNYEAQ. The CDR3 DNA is TGTGCCAGCAGCTTAGTACTAGTGGGAGAGTACGAGCAGTACTTC. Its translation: CASSLVLVGEYEQYF.

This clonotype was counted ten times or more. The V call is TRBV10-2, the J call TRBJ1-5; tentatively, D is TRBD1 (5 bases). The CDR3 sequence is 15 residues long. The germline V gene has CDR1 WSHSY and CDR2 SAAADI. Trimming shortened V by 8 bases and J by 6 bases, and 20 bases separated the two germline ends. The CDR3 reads CASGDRGDRGQPQHF. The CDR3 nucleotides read TGCGCCAGCGGGGACCGGGGGGATAGGGGTCAGCCCCAGCATTTT.

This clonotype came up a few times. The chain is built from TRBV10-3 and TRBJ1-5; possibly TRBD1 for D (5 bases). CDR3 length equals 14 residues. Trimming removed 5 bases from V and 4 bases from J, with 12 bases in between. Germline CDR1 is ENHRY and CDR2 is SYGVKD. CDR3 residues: CAISPGTLNQPQHF. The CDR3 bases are TGTGCCATCAGTCCAGGGACCCTAAATCAGCCCCAGCATTTT.

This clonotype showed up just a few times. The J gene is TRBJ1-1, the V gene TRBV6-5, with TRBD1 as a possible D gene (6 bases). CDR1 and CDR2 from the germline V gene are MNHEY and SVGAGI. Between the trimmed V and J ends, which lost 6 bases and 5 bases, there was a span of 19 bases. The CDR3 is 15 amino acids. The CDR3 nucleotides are TGTGCCAGCAGCCCTCCCCCAGGGGTTAGGACTGAAGCTTTCTTT. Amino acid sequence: CASSPPPGVRTEAFF.

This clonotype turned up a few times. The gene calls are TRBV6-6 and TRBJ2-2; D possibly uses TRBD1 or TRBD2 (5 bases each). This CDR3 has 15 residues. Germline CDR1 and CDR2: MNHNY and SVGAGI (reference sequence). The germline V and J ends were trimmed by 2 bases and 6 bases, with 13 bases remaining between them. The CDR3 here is CASSYAGANSGELFF. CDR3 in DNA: TGTGCCAGCAGTTACGCCGGGGCGAATTCCGGGGAGCTGTTTTTT.

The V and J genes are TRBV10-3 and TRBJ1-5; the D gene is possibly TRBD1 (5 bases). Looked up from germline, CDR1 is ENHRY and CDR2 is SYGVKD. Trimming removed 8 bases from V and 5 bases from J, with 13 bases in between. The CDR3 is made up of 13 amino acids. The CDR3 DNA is TGTGCCATCGGAGGGGACGGGGATCAGCCCCAGCATTTT. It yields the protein CAIGGDGDQPQHF.

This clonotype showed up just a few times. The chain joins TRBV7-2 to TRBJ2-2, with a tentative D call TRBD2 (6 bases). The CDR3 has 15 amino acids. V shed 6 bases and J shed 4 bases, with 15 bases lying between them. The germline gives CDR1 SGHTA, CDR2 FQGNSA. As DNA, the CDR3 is TGTGCCAGCAGGGGCGGGACGTCGAGCACCGGGGAGCTGTTTTTT. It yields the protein CASRGGTSSTGELFF.

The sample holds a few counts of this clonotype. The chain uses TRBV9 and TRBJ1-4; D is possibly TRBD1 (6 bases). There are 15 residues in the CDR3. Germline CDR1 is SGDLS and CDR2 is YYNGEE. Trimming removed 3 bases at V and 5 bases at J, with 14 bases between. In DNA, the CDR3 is TGTGCCAGCAGCGGGCGGGGCGGACAGAATGAAAAACTGTTTTTT. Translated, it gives CASSGRGGQNEKLFF.

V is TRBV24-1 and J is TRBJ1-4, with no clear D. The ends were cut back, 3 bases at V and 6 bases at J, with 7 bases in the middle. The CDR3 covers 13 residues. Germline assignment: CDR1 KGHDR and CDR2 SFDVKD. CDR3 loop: CATSDMEDEKLFF. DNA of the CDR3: TGTGCCACCAGTGATATGGAGGATGAAAAACTGTTTTTT.

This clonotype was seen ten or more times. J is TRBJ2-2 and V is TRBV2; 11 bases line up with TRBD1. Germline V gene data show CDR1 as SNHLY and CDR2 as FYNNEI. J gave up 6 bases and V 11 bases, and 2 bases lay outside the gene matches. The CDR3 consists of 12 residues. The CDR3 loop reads CAGQGASGELFF. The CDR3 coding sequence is TGTGCCGGACAGGGGGCATCCGGGGAGCTGTTTTTT.

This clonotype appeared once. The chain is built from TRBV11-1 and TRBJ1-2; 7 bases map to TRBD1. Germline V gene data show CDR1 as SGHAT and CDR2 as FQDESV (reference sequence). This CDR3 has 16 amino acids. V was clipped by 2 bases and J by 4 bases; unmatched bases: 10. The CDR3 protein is CASSLSGGQSGYGYTF. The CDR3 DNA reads TGTGCCAGCAGCTTATCAGGGGGACAGTCCGGCTATGGCTACACCTTC.

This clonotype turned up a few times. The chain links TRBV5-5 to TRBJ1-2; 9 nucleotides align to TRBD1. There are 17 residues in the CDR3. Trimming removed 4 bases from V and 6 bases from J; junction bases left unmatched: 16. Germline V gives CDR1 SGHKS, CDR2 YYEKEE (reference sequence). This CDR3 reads CASSHVPGQGTKDGYTF. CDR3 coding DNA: TGTGCCAGCAGCCACGTCCCGGGACAGGGAACTAAAGATGGCTACACCTTC.

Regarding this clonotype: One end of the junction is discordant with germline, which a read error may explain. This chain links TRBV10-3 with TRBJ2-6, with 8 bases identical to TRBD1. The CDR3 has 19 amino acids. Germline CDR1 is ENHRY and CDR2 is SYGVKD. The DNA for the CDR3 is TGTGCCAGCAGTTCCTTGACAGGGGAAAAGAACTCTGGGGCCAACGTCCTGACTTTC. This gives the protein CASSSLTGEKNSGANVLTF.

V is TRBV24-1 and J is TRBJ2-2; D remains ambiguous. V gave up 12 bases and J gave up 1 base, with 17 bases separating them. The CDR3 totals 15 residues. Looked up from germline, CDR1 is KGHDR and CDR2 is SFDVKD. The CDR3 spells CAQKTGPVNTGELFF. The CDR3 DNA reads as TGTGCCCAAAAAACTGGACCTGTGAACACCGGGGAGCTGTTTTTT.